This T cell receptor beta chain derives from a study of OX40 agonist ivuxolimab in advanced cancers. The overall study: Dose-escalation patients suffered from hepatocellular carcinoma, melanoma, renal cell or head and neck cancer.

Assay: immunoSEQ multiplex PCR; the TCRdb copy retains only in-frame clones and omits some. This table holds 30,000 to 40,000 clones, approximately 90% found once. Baseline was the first blood sampling point, followed by cycle 4 day 1 and cycle 7 day 1. The germline V gene has CDR1 MNHEY and CDR2 SMNVEV (reference sequence). V lost 6 bases to trimming and J lost 5 bases, with 16 bases between them. There are 15 residues in the CDR3. This receptor was identified in an adult with an advanced solid tumor such as melanoma, head and neck, liver or kidney cancer. The sample here was CD4+ or CD8+ T cells sorted from blood, taken in a trial of the OX40 agonist ivuxolimab. The V gene is TRBV27, the J gene TRBJ2-2, with D possibly being TRBD2 (7 bases). The CDR3 reads CASSSLGGRTGELFF. DNA for the CDR3: TGTGCCAGCAGCTCATTGGGGGGGCGGACCGGGGAGCTGTTTTTT.